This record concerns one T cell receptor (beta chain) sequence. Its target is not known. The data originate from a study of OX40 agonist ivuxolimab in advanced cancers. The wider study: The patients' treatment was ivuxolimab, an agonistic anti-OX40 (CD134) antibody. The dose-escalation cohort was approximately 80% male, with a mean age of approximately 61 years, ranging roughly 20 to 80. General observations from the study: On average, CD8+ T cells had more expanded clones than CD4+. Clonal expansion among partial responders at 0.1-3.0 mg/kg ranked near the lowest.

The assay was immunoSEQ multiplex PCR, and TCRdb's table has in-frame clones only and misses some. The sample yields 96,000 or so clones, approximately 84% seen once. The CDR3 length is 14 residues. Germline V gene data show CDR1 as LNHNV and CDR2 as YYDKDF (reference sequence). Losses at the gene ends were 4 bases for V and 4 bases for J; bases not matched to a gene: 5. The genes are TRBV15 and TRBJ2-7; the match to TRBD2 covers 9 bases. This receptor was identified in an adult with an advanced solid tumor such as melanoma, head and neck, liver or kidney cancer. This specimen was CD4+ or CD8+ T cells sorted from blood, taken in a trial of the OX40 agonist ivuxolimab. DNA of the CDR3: TGTGCCACCAGCAAGGCTAGCGGGACTTACGAGCAGTACTTC. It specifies CATSKASGTYEQYF.